The 13 T cell receptor beta chains listed next were all sequenced from one sample in a study of T cell repertoires in cytomegalovirus infection (dated by TCRdb to between 2017 and 2020). Sequencing took place on an Illumina HiSeq 1500. TCRdb itself trimmed the public reads at Q25 with fastp, ran MiXCR and retained productive beta chains. When rows share a CDR3 protein, they turn into one entry using the most common DNA and genes. The sample includes 150,000 to 200,000 distinct CDR3 sequences, with 13% to 15% observed a single time. 25% to 30% of the sample rests with the top ten. Sequencing was performed on PBMCs. The receptors originated from a human donor in good health (CMV status not recorded). Some clones in this sample may be carry-over from other donors' samples.

The chain combines TRBV2 with TRBJ2-7, with TRBD2 as a possible D gene (5 bases). Germline V gene data show CDR1 as SNHLY and CDR2 as FYNNEI. The CDR3 is 15 residues long. The V end lost 10 bases, the J end lost 0 bases, and 19 bases lay between the germline ends. Written as DNA, the CDR3 is TGTGCCACCACCCAAAGGCGGGTTAGCTCCTACGAGCAGTACTTC. This sequence encodes CATTQRRVSSYEQYF.

J is TRBJ2-1 and V is TRBV20-1; D is undetermined. The length of the CDR3 is 15 residues. Trimming took 0 bases from V and 6 from J, leaving 15 bases between them. The V gene's germline CDR1 is DFQATT and CDR2 SNEGSKA (reference sequence). In DNA form, the CDR3 reads TGCAGTGCTAGAGATCGACGAAGGGCAAGCAATGAGCAGTTCTTC. Amino acid sequence: CSARDRRRASNEQFF.

Ten or more counts support this clonotype. The chain employs TRBV7-9 and TRBJ2-3; 8 bases agree with TRBD2. The ends lost 5 bases at V and 2 bases at J; junction bases unmatched: 6. Germline V lookup: CDR1 SEHNR, CDR2 FQNEAQ (reference sequence). This CDR3 is 15 amino acids long. CDR3 in DNA: TGTGCCAGCAGCCTGACTAGCGACCCCACAGATACGCAGTATTTT. It translates to CASSLTSDPTDTQYF.

On this clonotype: A much larger clone sits a single nucleotide away, making a read error possible. The rearrangement uses TRBV4-3 and TRBJ2-7; D might be TRBD2 (5 bases). The CDR3 covers 14 residues. Trimming took off 5 bases at V and 6 bases at J, with 17 bases between the two ends. The germline CDR1 and CDR2 sequences are LGHNA and YSLEER. The CDR3 loop is CASSYGIGNREQYF. The CDR3 nucleotides read TGCGCCAGCAGCTACGGGATAGGGAATCGCGAGCAGTACTTC.

The J gene is TRBJ2-2, the V gene TRBV6-2 or TRBV6-3; 8 bases fit TRBD1. J lost 4 bases, V lost 5 bases, and 6 bases had no gene match. The CDR3 loop spans 15 amino acids. The germline CDR1 and CDR2 sequences are MNHEY and SVGEGT. The CDR3 nucleotides read TGTGCCAGCAGTAAGGACAGGGTGGGCACCGGGGAGCTGTTTTTT. Residues: CASSKDRVGTGELFF.

V is TRBV20-1 and J is TRBJ2-1; no reliable D call. Germline V gives CDR1 DFQATT, CDR2 SNEGSKA (reference sequence). V lost 4 bases, J lost 3 bases, and 13 bases lay in between. CDR3 length: 14 residues. The chain's CDR3 is CSAIRASGYNEQFF. The DNA of the CDR3 is TGCAGTGCTATCCGAGCTTCGGGCTACAATGAGCAGTTCTTC.

This clonotype was seen repeatedly, ten times or more. This rearrangement joins TRBV7-8 to TRBJ2-1; D not certain. This CDR3 has 14 amino acids. V was shortened by 3 bases and J by 7 bases, with 13 bases between the two germline ends. Germline loops: CDR1 SGHVS, CDR2 FQNEAQ. The CDR3 region is CASSFYISENEQFF. Written as DNA, the CDR3 is TGTGCCAGCAGCTTCTACATTTCAGAGAATGAGCAGTTCTTC.

The sample holds a few counts of this clonotype. The gene calls are TRBV7-9 and TRBJ1-5; D is undetermined. Looked up from germline, CDR1 is SEHNR and CDR2 is FQNEAQ (reference sequence). V lost 6 bases and J 0 bases, leaving 15 bases between the germline ends. This CDR3 has 16 residues. CDR3 bases: TGTGCCAGCAGTAGTACCACAGAGTATAGCAATCAGCCCCAGCATTTT. Its protein is CASSSTTEYSNQPQHF.

The rearrangement uses TRBV28 and TRBJ1-1; 10 bases line up with TRBD1. Germline V CDR1 and CDR2: MDHEN, SYDVKM. This CDR3 contains 17 residues. Trimming removed 6 bases from V and 0 bases from J; junction bases left unmatched: 10. CDR3 nucleotide sequence: TGTGCCAGCAGCCTGACAGGGGGCGATTTAATGAACACTGAAGCTTTCTTT. This encodes CASSLTGGDLMNTEAFF.

This clonotype was observed at least ten times. The chain has TRBV2 and TRBJ2-5, with 7 positions matching TRBD2. Germline V CDR1 and CDR2: SNHLY, FYNNEI. J lost 5 bases, V lost 3 bases, and 9 bases had no gene match. This CDR3 region has 15 residues. For the CDR3, the DNA is TGTGCCAGCAGTGACGCGGGGGTCCTGGGGGAGACCCAGTACTTC. It translates to CASSDAGVLGETQYF.

The J gene is TRBJ1-5, the V gene TRBV12-3 or TRBV12-4; D unclear. The V and J ends lost 8 bases and 5 bases respectively, with 10 bases between them. The CDR3 is made up of 12 amino acids. The CDR3 coding sequence is TGTGCCAGCTCGACCGGGCATCAGCCCCAGCATTTT. It translates to CASSTGHQPQHF.

This clonotype was recorded many times. V is TRBV7-7 and J is TRBJ2-2; 8 bases align to TRBD1. Per germline, CDR1 SSHAT and CDR2 FNYEAQ (reference sequence). The junction had 0 bases not matched to a gene; V was cut back by 3 bases and J by 0 bases. The CDR3 length is 15 residues. The CDR3 nucleotides read TGTGCCAGCAGCTTGGACAGGGCGAACACCGGGGAGCTGTTTTTT. Its translation: CASSLDRANTGELFF.

This clonotype came up many times. The rearrangement joins TRBV6-2 or TRBV6-3 to TRBJ2-1; 11 bases line up with TRBD1. CDR3 size: 15 residues. Germline V lookup: CDR1 MNHEY, CDR2 SVGEGT. J lost 3 bases, V lost 4 bases, and 2 bases had no gene match. Here the CDR3 reads CASSSGTGGYNEQFF. The DNA of the CDR3 is TGTGCCAGCAGTTCCGGGACAGGGGGCTACAATGAGCAGTTCTTC.